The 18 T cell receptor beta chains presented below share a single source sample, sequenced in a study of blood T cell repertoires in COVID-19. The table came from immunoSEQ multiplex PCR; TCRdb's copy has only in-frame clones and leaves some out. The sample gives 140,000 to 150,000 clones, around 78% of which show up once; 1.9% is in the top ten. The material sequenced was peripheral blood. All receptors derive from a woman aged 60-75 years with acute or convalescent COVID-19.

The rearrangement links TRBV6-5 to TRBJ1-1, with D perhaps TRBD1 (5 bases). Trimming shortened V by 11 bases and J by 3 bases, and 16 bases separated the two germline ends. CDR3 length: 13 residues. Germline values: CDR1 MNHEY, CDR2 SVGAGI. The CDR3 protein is CASWGGGYTEAFF. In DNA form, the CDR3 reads TGTGCCTCCTGGGGGGGAGGGTACACTGAAGCTTTCTTT.

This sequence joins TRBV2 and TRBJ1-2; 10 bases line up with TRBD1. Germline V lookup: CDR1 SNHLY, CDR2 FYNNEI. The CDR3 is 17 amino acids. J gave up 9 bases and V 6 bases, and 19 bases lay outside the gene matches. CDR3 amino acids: CASSDPTRDRGLSSYTF. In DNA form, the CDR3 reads TGTGCCAGCAGCGATCCTACTAGGGACAGGGGTCTTTCTAGCTACACCTTC.

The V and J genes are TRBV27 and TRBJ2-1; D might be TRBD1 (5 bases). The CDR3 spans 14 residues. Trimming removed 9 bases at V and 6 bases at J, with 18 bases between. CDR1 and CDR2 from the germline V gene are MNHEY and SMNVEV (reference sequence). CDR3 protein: CASSGDSQGNEQFF. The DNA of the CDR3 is TGTGCCAGTTCTGGGGATTCCCAGGGCAATGAGCAGTTCTTC.

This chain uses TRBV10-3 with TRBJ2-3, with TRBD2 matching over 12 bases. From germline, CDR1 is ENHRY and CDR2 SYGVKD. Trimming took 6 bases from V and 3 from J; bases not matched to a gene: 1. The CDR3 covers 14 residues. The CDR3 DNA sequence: TGTGCCATCAGGACTAGCGGGAGAACAGATACGCAGTATTTT. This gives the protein CAIRTSGRTDTQYF.

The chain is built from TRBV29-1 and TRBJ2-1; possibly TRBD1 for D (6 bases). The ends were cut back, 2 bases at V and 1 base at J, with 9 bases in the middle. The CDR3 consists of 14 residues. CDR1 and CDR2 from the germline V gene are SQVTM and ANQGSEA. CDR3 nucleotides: TGCAGCGTTGAATTACAGGGTTCCTACAATGAGCAGTTCTTC. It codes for CSVELQGSYNEQFF.

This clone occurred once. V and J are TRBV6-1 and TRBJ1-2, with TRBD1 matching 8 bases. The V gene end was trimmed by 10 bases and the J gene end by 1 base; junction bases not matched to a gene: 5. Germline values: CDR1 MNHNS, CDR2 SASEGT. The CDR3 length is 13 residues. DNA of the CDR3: TGTGCCACCCAGGACAGGGTTAACTATGGCTACACCTTC. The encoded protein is CATQDRVNYGYTF.

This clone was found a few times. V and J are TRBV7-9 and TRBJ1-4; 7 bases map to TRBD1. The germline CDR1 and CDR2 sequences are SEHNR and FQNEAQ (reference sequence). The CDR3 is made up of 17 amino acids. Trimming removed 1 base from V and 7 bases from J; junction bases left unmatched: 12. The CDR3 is CASSLGLQGPLSEKLFF. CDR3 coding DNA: TGTGCCAGCAGCTTAGGCCTACAGGGGCCCCTAAGTGAAAAACTGTTTTTT.

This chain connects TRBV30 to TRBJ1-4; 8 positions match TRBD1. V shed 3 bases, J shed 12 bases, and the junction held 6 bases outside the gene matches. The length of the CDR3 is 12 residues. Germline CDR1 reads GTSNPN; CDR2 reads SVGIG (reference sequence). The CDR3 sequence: CAWSRGREELFF. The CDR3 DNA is TGTGCCTGGAGCAGGGGGCGCGAAGAACTGTTTTTT.

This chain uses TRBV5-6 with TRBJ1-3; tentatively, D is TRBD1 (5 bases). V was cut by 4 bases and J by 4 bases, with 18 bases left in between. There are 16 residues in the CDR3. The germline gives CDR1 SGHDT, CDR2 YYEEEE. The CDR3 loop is CASSPWAREVGNTIYF. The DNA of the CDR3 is TGTGCCAGCAGCCCCTGGGCCAGGGAAGTCGGAAACACCATATATTTT.

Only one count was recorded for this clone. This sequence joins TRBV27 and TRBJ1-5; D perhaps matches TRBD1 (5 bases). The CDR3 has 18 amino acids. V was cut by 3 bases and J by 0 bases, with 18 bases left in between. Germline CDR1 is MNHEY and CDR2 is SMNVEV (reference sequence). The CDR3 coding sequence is TGTGCCAGCAGTTTGTTTGACAGCCCGTCTCTTAGCAATCAGCCCCAGCATTTT. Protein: CASSLFDSPSLSNQPQHF.

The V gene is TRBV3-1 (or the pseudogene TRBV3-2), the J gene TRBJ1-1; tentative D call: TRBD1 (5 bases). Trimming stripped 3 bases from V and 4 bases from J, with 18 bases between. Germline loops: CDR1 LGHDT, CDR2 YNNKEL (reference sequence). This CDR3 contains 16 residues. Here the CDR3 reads CASSQMSRTRVTEAFF. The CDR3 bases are TGTGCCAGCAGCCAGATGTCCCGGACCAGGGTCACTGAAGCTTTCTTT.

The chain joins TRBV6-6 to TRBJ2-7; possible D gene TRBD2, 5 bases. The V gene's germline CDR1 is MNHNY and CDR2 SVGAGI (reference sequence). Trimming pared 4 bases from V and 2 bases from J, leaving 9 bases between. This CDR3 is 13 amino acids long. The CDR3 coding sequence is TGTGCCAGCAGTTCCGGGATAGCCTACGAGCAGTACTTC. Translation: CASSSGIAYEQYF.

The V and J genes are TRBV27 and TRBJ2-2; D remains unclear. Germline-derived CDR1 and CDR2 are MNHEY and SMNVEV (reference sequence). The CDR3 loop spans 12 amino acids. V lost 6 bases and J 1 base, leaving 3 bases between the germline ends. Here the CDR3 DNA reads TGTGCCAGCAGCAGGAACACCGGGGAGCTGTTTTTT. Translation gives CASSRNTGELFF.

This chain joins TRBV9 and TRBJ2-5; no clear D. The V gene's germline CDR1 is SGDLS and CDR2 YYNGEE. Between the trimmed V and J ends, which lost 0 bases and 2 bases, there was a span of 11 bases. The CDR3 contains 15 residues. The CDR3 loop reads CASSVGGVVQETQYF. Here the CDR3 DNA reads TGTGCCAGCAGCGTAGGAGGTGTAGTACAAGAGACCCAGTACTTC.

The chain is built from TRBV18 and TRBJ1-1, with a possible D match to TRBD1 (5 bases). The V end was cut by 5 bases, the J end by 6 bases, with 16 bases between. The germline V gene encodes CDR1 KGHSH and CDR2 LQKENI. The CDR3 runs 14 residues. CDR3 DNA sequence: TGTGCCAGCTCAAAAAGGGAGCGGGGCGCTGAAGCTTTCTTT. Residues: CASSKRERGAEAFF. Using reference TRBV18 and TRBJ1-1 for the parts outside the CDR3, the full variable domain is NAGVMQNPRHLVRRRGQEARLRCSPMKGHSHVYWYRQLPEEGLKFMVYLQKENIIDESGMPKERFSAEFPKEGPSILRIQQVVRGDSAAYFCASSKRERGAEAFFGQGTRLTVV.

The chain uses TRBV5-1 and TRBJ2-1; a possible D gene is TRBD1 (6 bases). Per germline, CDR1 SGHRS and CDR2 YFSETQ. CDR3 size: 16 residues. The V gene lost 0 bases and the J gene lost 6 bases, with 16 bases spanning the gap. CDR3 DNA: TGCGCCAGCAGCTTGGCGGAACAGGGACGGGGCAATGAGCAGTTCTTC. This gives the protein CASSLAEQGRGNEQFF.

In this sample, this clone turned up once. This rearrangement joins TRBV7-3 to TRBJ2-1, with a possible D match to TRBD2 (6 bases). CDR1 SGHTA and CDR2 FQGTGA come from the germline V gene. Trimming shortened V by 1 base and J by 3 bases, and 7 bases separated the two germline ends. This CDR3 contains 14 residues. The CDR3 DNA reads TGTGCCAGCAGCTTAAGCGGGAACTACAATGAGCAGTTCTTC. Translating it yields CASSLSGNYNEQFF.

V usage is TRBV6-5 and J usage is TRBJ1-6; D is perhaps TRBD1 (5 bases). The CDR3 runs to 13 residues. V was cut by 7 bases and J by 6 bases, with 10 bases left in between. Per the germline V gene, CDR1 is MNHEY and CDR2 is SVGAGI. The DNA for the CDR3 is TGTGCCAGCATCCAGGGCTTTAATTCACCCCTCCACTTT. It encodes CASIQGFNSPLHF.